One and the same sample provided the 6 T cell receptor beta chains below, sequenced in a study of control samples from healthy donors and cancer patients. Data came from immunoSEQ multiplex PCR; TCRdb stores just in-frame clones and leaves some out. Counted here are more than 150,000 clones, about 94% occurring once; the ten biggest clones make up 0.55% to 0.7%. Material for sequencing was blood. The receptors originated from a woman in her twenties or thirties in good health.

The V call is TRBV12-3 or TRBV12-4, the J call TRBJ2-1; D ambiguous. The CDR3 has 11 residues. The germline V and J ends were trimmed by 5 bases and 9 bases, with 8 bases remaining between them. CDR3: CASSRRVEQFF. CDR3 DNA: TGTGCCAGCAGTCGTAGAGTTGAGCAGTTCTTC.

The rearrangement links TRBV27 to TRBJ2-6; no definite D call. The CDR3 loop spans 15 amino acids. Per germline, CDR1 MNHEY and CDR2 SMNVEV (reference sequence). The V end lost 3 bases, the J end lost 4 bases, and 10 bases lay between the germline ends. The CDR3 DNA reads TGTGCCAGCAGTTTCTCCAATTCGGGGGCCAACGTCCTGACTTTC. This codes for CASSFSNSGANVLTF.

The chain couples TRBV19 to TRBJ1-6, with D unresolved. Trimming took off 1 base at V and 8 bases at J, with 12 bases between the two ends. The CDR3 totals 15 residues. Germline CDR1 reads LNHDA; CDR2 reads SQIVND (reference sequence). The CDR3 here is CASSIGGWGYSPLHF. The CDR3 DNA is TGTGCCAGTAGTATAGGAGGTTGGGGTTATTCACCCCTCCACTTT.

The V call is TRBV7-3, the J call TRBJ2-1; weak D call: TRBD2 (6 bases). Germline values: CDR1 SGHTA, CDR2 FQGTGA. V shed 5 bases and J shed 2 bases, with 13 bases lying between them. The CDR3 loop spans 15 amino acids. The CDR3 reads CASSDRRAPYNEQFF. CDR3 bases: TGTGCCAGCAGCGACCGGAGGGCCCCCTACAATGAGCAGTTCTTC.

The CDR3 protein is CASSPLLNTEAFF. The CDR3, as DNA: TGTGCCAGCAGTCCTCTGTTGAACACTGAAGCTTTCTTT. The chain joins TRBV12-3 or TRBV12-4 to TRBJ1-1; D unclear. There are 13 residues in the CDR3. Trimming shortened V by 5 bases and J by 0 bases, and 7 bases separated the two germline ends.

V is TRBV30 and J is TRBJ2-3, with D perhaps TRBD1 (6 bases). V lost 7 bases to trimming and J lost 6 bases, with 20 bases between them. The CDR3 sequence is 14 residues long. CDR1 is GTSNPN and CDR2 is SVGIG in the germline V gene (reference sequence). The CDR3 here is CASLIQGIWDTQYF. Written as DNA, the CDR3 is TGTGCCTCCCTCATTCAGGGGATTTGGGATACGCAGTATTTT.